These 18 T cell receptor beta chains share one sample of origin, sequenced in a study of blood T cells in healthy people across ages. It was with a sample-barcoded 5' primer and a J-beta primer mix that a second PCR of roughly 7 to 11 cycles was run. TCRdb processed the 5' RACE reads anew with MiXCR; each CDR3 protein has one entry. The table includes approximately 940,000 distinct CDR3 sequences, 48% detected once. The sequenced material came from blood. The receptors stem from a man aged 25-40 years in good health.

The chain employs TRBV27 and TRBJ2-2; TRBD2 matches 10 bases. The trim removed 3 bases at V and 7 bases at J, leaving 5 bases unmatched. Germline CDR1 is MNHEY and CDR2 is SMNVEV (reference sequence). This CDR3 is 15 amino acids long. CDR3 sequence: CASSFWTSGGGELFF. In nucleotides, the CDR3 is TGTGCCAGCAGTTTTTGGACTAGCGGCGGCGGGGAGCTGTTTTTT.

This clonotype was observed at least ten times. This rearrangement joins TRBV5-1 to TRBJ2-3; TRBD2 might be the D (5 bases). CDR1 is SGHRS and CDR2 is YFSETQ in the germline V gene. The CDR3 totals 15 residues. V was shortened by 6 bases and J by 1 base, with 15 bases between the two germline ends. The CDR3 loop is CASTSERIRTDTQYF. As DNA, the CDR3 is TGCGCCAGCACCTCTGAGCGGATACGCACAGATACGCAGTATTTT.

The rearrangement joins TRBV14 to TRBJ1-2; D perhaps matches TRBD1 (6 bases). Germline V gene lookup returns CDR1 SGHDN and CDR2 FVKESK. Trimming shortened V by 4 bases and J by 5 bases, and 17 bases separated the two germline ends. The CDR3 covers 15 residues. The CDR3 is CASSPGQGQLYGYTF. The CDR3, as DNA: TGTGCCAGCAGCCCCGGGCAGGGACAATTGTATGGCTACACCTTC.

The sample holds a few counts of this clonotype. The V call is TRBV5-1, the J call TRBJ2-3; D is perhaps TRBD1 or TRBD2 (5 bases each). This CDR3 has 16 amino acids. The V and J ends lost 1 base and 0 bases respectively, with 12 bases between them. Germline V gene data show CDR1 as SGHRS and CDR2 as YFSETQ. The DNA of the CDR3 is TGCGCCAGCAGCTTGTCGGGACGGACTAGCACAGATACGCAGTATTTT. Its translation: CASSLSGRTSTDTQYF.

The J gene is TRBJ1-5, the V gene TRBV28, with a tentative D call TRBD1 (5 bases). Germline CDR1 MDHEN, CDR2 SYDVKM. This CDR3 has 15 amino acids. The germline V and J ends were trimmed by 5 bases and 2 bases, with 13 bases remaining between them. The CDR3 DNA reads as TGTGCCAGCAGTGGATTGGGACTGGGCAATCAGCCCCAGCATTTT. Its translation: CASSGLGLGNQPQHF.

In this sample, this clonotype turned up once. V and J are TRBV29-1 and TRBJ2-7, with TRBD1 matching over 7 bases. The CDR3 covers 14 residues. Trimming cost V 7 bases and J 7 bases; bases outside gene matches: 16. Germline values: CDR1 SQVTM, CDR2 ANQGSEA. The CDR3 DNA reads as TGCAGCGGGGAGTCGGGACAGACACTCAATGAGCAGTACTTC. Its translation is CSGESGQTLNEQYF.

There are many counts of this clonotype. The chain uses TRBV7-2 and TRBJ2-7; D not resolved. The CDR3 contains 12 residues. Germline CDR1 and CDR2: SGHTA and FQGNSA. Trimming cost V 4 bases and J 6 bases, with 10 bases left between them. The CDR3 spells CASSSLRIEQYF. CDR3 bases: TGTGCCAGCAGCTCTCTAAGGATCGAGCAGTACTTC.

At least ten counts were recorded for this clonotype. The chain couples TRBV29-1 to TRBJ2-1, with no clear D. Trimming pared 4 bases from V and 3 bases from J, leaving 10 bases between. Germline CDR1 SQVTM, CDR2 ANQGSEA. The CDR3 has 13 amino acids. The CDR3 here is CSVGAGDYNEQFF. DNA of the CDR3: TGCAGCGTTGGCGCAGGAGACTACAATGAGCAGTTCTTC.

Only a few counts were recorded for this clonotype. The chain carries TRBV20-1 and TRBJ2-1, with D possibly TRBD2 on 5 matching bases. The CDR3 runs 16 residues. The V end lost 0 bases, the J end lost 0 bases, and 12 bases lay between the germline ends. Germline V lookup: CDR1 DFQATT, CDR2 SNEGSKA (reference sequence). The CDR3 DNA reads as TGCAGTGCTAGAGATACGGGATCAAGCTCCTACAATGAGCAGTTCTTC. Protein sequence: CSARDTGSSSYNEQFF.

The rearrangement uses TRBV20-1 and TRBJ2-1; 10 bases line up with TRBD2. CDR1 is DFQATT, CDR2 SNEGSKA, per germline (reference sequence). V shed 6 bases, J shed 5 bases, and the junction held 1 base outside the gene matches. This CDR3 is built from 12 residues. CDR3 protein: CSAGLADNEQFF. CDR3 nucleotide sequence: TGCAGTGCCGGACTAGCGGACAATGAGCAGTTCTTC.

CDR3 in amino acids: CASSQAMGTQYF. DNA for the CDR3: TGTGCCAGCAGCCAAGCGATGGGGACGCAGTATTTT. The gene calls are TRBV7-2 and TRBJ2-3; D is ambiguous. The CDR3 consists of 12 residues. V lost 5 bases and J 9 bases, leaving 12 bases between the germline ends. Per germline, CDR1 SGHTA and CDR2 FQGNSA.

There are a few counts of this clonotype. The chain is built from TRBV12-3 or TRBV12-4 and TRBJ2-3; 9 bases align to TRBD1. The CDR3 covers 15 residues. Trimming took 3 bases from V and 4 from J; bases not matched to a gene: 5. The chain's CDR3 is CASSLQDRGPDTQYF. CDR3 sequence (DNA): TGTGCCAGCAGTTTGCAGGACAGGGGTCCAGATACGCAGTATTTT.

The chain combines TRBV5-1 with TRBJ2-5; 10 positions agree with TRBD1. Trimming at V came to 5 bases and at J to 5 bases, leaving 6 bases not matched to a gene. This CDR3 has 14 amino acids. Germline CDR1 is SGHRS and CDR2 is YFSETQ. The CDR3 region is CASRAGTGDETQYF. In nucleotides, the CDR3 is TGCGCCAGCAGGGCCGGGACAGGGGACGAGACCCAGTACTTC.

The chain couples TRBV29-1 to TRBJ2-7; D could derive from TRBD1 or TRBD2 (5 bases each). This CDR3 spans 13 amino acids. CDR1 SQVTM and CDR2 ANQGSEA come from the germline V gene. V shed 8 bases and J shed 5 bases, with 19 bases lying between them. The CDR3: CSILVRGGHEQYF. CDR3 sequence (DNA): TGCAGCATCCTGGTGAGGGGCGGGCACGAGCAGTACTTC.

V usage is TRBV3-1 and J usage is TRBJ2-1, with 11 bases lining up with TRBD1. The V gene end was trimmed by 2 bases and the J gene end by 9 bases; junction bases not matched to a gene: 6. CDR1 and CDR2 from the germline V gene are LGHDT and YNNKEL (reference sequence). The CDR3 totals 15 residues. The CDR3 sequence is CASSQWDRGFGEQFF. CDR3 nucleotide sequence: TGTGCCAGCAGCCAATGGGACAGGGGGTTCGGTGAGCAGTTCTTC.

Comment on this clonotype: A clone one base away is much larger, so this may be a read error. The gene calls are TRBV29-1 and TRBJ2-7; D may be TRBD2 (5 bases). The V gene's germline CDR1 is SQVTM and CDR2 ANQGSEA. The CDR3 is made up of 14 amino acids. The germline V and J ends were trimmed by 3 bases and 2 bases, with 14 bases remaining between them. The CDR3 is CSVDAGLLPYEQYF. The CDR3 coding sequence is TGCAGCGTTGATGCTGGACTGCTTCCCTACGAGCAGTACTTC.

This clonotype showed up just a few times. The V and J genes are TRBV7-8 and TRBJ2-5; 8 bases map to TRBD2. Germline trimming cut 5 bases from V and 7 bases from J; bases unmatched to any gene: 6. Per the germline V gene, CDR1 is SGHVS and CDR2 is FQNEAQ. The CDR3 spans 13 residues. The CDR3 nucleotides are TGTGCCAGCAGCCTTAGCGGGGAGGGGACCCAGTACTTC. Encoded protein: CASSLSGEGTQYF.

This clonotype was counted only a few times. This chain joins TRBV5-5 and TRBJ2-3; D ambiguous. The CDR3 spans 14 residues. V dropped 0 bases and J dropped 2 bases, with 7 bases sitting between them. The V gene's germline CDR1 is SGHKS and CDR2 YYEKEE (reference sequence). In nucleotides, the CDR3 is TGTGCCAGCAGCTTGGACGGAGACACAGATACGCAGTATTTT. It is translated as CASSLDGDTDTQYF.